Each of the 21 T cell receptor beta chains below was sequenced from the same sample in a study of Ad26.COV2.S vaccination and SARS-CoV-2 variants. Assay: immunoSEQ multiplex PCR; the TCRdb copy retains only in-frame clones and omits some. This table has about 480,000 clones, approximately 90% appearing once. Treatment: over 15 received Ad26.COV2.S at low or high dose, single or two shots; about five received placebo; per-sample allocation not given. Repertoires come from day 63 after the first vaccine or placebo injection. The input for sequencing was peripheral blood, taken in a trial of Ad26.COV2.S vaccine versus placebo. These TCRs come from a person aged 18 to 65 who received the Ad26.COV2.S COVID-19 vaccine or a placebo.

The CDR3 nucleotides are TGTGCCTGTCCTGGACAGGGGGCTAACTATGGCTACACCTTC. Encoded protein: CACPGQGANYGYTF. The chain uses TRBV30 and TRBJ1-2; 10 bases agree with TRBD1. The CDR3 spans 14 residues. Trimming took 6 bases from V and 0 from J; bases not matched to a gene: 4. Germline loops: CDR1 GTSNPN, CDR2 SVGIG (reference sequence).

This rearrangement joins TRBV11-2 to TRBJ2-2; D assignment may be TRBD1 or TRBD2 (5 bases each). Germline-derived CDR1 and CDR2 are SGHAT and FQNNGV. This CDR3 has 11 residues. V lost 8 bases to trimming and J lost 8 bases, with 9 bases between them. DNA for the CDR3: TGTGCCAGCTCATGGGGGGGGGAGCTGTTTTTT. It is translated as CASSWGGELFF. Based on the CDR3 plus reference TRBV11-2 and TRBJ2-2, the full variable domain is EAGVAQSPRYKIIEKRQSVAFWCNPISGHATLYWYQQILGQGPKLLIQFQNNGVVDDSQLPKDRFSAERLKGVDSTLKIQPAKLEDSAVYLCASSWGGELFFGEGSRLTVL.

The rearrangement joins TRBV25-1 to TRBJ1-1, with a tentative D call TRBD1 (5 bases). Germline V gene lookup returns CDR1 MGHDK and CDR2 SYGVNS. The CDR3 loop spans 14 amino acids. Trimming cost V 1 base and J 7 bases, with 13 bases left between them. This CDR3 is CASSEFSLGGEAFF. The CDR3 DNA sequence: TGTGCCAGCAGTGAATTCAGCTTGGGGGGTGAAGCTTTCTTT.

The chain links TRBV29-1 to TRBJ2-7, with a tentative D call TRBD1 (5 bases). Trimming shortened V by 5 bases and J by 3 bases, and 11 bases separated the two germline ends. Germline CDR1 SQVTM, CDR2 ANQGSEA. CDR3 length: 12 amino acids. This chain's CDR3 is CSVSGQFYEQYF. The CDR3 bases are TGCAGCGTTTCAGGGCAGTTCTACGAGCAGTACTTC.

This chain links TRBV11-2 with TRBJ2-5; D gene unclear. Between the trimmed V and J ends, which lost 3 bases and 5 bases, there was a span of 7 bases. This CDR3 is built from 12 residues. Germline V lookup: CDR1 SGHAT, CDR2 FQNNGV. The chain's CDR3 is CASSFGWETQYF. The CDR3 nucleotides are TGTGCCAGCAGCTTCGGGTGGGAGACCCAGTACTTC.

This clone was recorded once. The chain joins TRBV4-2 to TRBJ1-6; no firm D call. Trimming removed 2 bases at V and 10 bases at J, with 6 bases between. The CDR3 is 12 residues long. Per germline, CDR1 LGHNA and CDR2 YNFKEQ. The CDR3: CASSQSSSPLHF. The CDR3 DNA is TGTGCCAGCAGCCAATCTTCATCACCCCTCCACTTT.

The chain couples TRBV6-5 to TRBJ2-7, with D unresolved. The CDR3 runs to 11 residues. Looked up from germline, CDR1 is MNHEY and CDR2 is SVGAGI. Trimming stripped 6 bases from V and 4 bases from J, with 7 bases between. CDR3 DNA sequence: TGTGCCAGCAGGATACAGTACGAGCAGTACTTC. This gives the protein CASRIQYEQYF.

V usage is TRBV19 and J usage is TRBJ1-1; D is perhaps TRBD1 (5 bases). The V and J ends lost 4 bases and 1 base respectively, with 13 bases between them. Germline CDR1 and CDR2: LNHDA and SQIVND (reference sequence). The CDR3 is made up of 15 amino acids. CDR3: CASSTSGTRNTEAFF. The CDR3 DNA reads TGTGCCAGTAGTACCTCCGGGACTAGGAACACTGAAGCTTTCTTT.

V usage is TRBV19 and J usage is TRBJ2-7; 10 bases agree with TRBD1. CDR3 length equals 14 residues. V gave up 6 bases and J gave up 2 bases; unmatched junction bases: 4. Germline loops: CDR1 LNHDA, CDR2 SQIVND (reference sequence). CDR3: CASSRQGAAYEQYF. CDR3 DNA: TGTGCCAGTAGCAGACAGGGGGCCGCCTACGAGCAGTACTTC.

This chain uses TRBV5-1 with TRBJ1-4, with 7 bases fitting TRBD1. The CDR3 is 13 residues long. The germline gives CDR1 SGHRS, CDR2 YFSETQ. The V and J ends lost 4 bases and 8 bases, in that order; junction bases with no gene match: 5. The CDR3 region has the DNA TGCGCCAGCAGCGGTGGGACAGACGAAAAACTGTTTTTT. It encodes CASSGGTDEKLFF.

J is TRBJ2-6 and V is TRBV7-2; no clear D. Germline V gives CDR1 SGHTA, CDR2 FQGNSA. V lost 5 bases and J lost 4, with 12 bases in between. The CDR3 spans 15 residues. CDR3 region: CASSRPVPGANVLTF. The DNA for the CDR3 is TGTGCCAGCAGCCGCCCCGTGCCCGGGGCCAACGTCCTGACTTTC.

V and J are TRBV4-3 and TRBJ1-2; maybe TRBD1 (5 bases). The CDR3 sequence is 15 residues long. The V end was cut by 1 base, the J end by 8 bases, with 17 bases between. Per the germline V gene, CDR1 is LGHNA and CDR2 is YSLEER. The CDR3 DNA reads as TGCGCCAGCAGCCAAGCCGGGACCTCAAAAGTCGGCTACACCTTC. Translating gives CASSQAGTSKVGYTF.

The V gene is TRBV7-2, the J gene TRBJ1-4; D might be TRBD1 (5 bases). V was cut by 5 bases and J by 5 bases, with 9 bases left in between. The germline CDR1 and CDR2 sequences are SGHTA and FQGNSA. The CDR3 sequence is 13 residues long. The CDR3 protein is CASSPGTNEKLFF. In DNA form, the CDR3 reads TGTGCCAGCAGCCCTGGGACCAATGAAAAACTGTTTTTT.

The CDR3 DNA reads TGCGCCAGCAGCTTGGTAGGGGGATTTGGAAACACCATATATTTT. Its protein product is CASSLVGGFGNTIYF. This chain joins TRBV5-1 and TRBJ1-3, with D possibly being TRBD1 (6 bases). Germline loops: CDR1 SGHRS, CDR2 YFSETQ. The V end lost 0 bases, the J end lost 3 bases, and 10 bases lay between the germline ends. The CDR3 contains 15 residues.

The chain recombines TRBV27 with TRBJ2-1, with D perhaps matching TRBD1 (6 bases). V lost 5 bases to trimming and J lost 6 bases, with 11 bases between them. CDR1 and CDR2 (germline): MNHEY, SMNVEV (reference sequence). The CDR3 contains 13 residues. The CDR3 region is CASSHEGGNEQFF. The CDR3 DNA follows: TGTGCCAGCAGTCACGAAGGGGGCAATGAGCAGTTCTTC.

The CDR3: CASSSYDRVYEQFF. The CDR3, as DNA: TGTGCCAGCAGTTCCTACGACAGGGTCTATGAGCAGTTCTTC. The chain links TRBV27 to TRBJ2-1; 7 bases align to TRBD1. J gave up 8 bases and V 4 bases, and 8 bases lay outside the gene matches. CDR3 size: 14 residues. Germline lookup yields CDR1 MNHEY and CDR2 SMNVEV (reference sequence).

Here the CDR3 DNA reads TGTGCCAGCAGCCCTAGAGGAGCGGGAGAGGTGACCGGGGAGCTGTTTTTT. Translation gives CASSPRGAGEVTGELFF. The V and J genes are TRBV7-9 and TRBJ2-2; 8 bases match TRBD2. Germline lookup yields CDR1 SEHNR and CDR2 FQNEAQ (reference sequence). Trimming at V came to 5 bases and at J to 5 bases, leaving 13 bases not matched to a gene. This CDR3 comprises 17 residues.

This chain connects TRBV5-1 to TRBJ2-5, with D tentatively TRBD1 or TRBD2 (6 bases each). Trimming took 4 bases from V and 5 from J, leaving 18 bases between them. Germline CDR1 is SGHRS and CDR2 is YFSETQ. There are 15 residues in the CDR3. The CDR3 is CASSLRGPPGETQYF. Written as DNA, the CDR3 is TGCGCCAGCAGCCTCCGGGGGCCGCCTGGGGAGACCCAGTACTTC.

This chain links TRBV27 with TRBJ1-2; D not certain. Trimming removed 6 bases at V and 4 bases at J, with 15 bases between. CDR1 and CDR2 (germline): MNHEY, SMNVEV (reference sequence). This CDR3 comprises 14 residues. The CDR3 sequence is CASSYPSSTYGYTF. The CDR3, as DNA: TGTGCCAGCAGCTACCCCTCCTCTACCTATGGCTACACCTTC.

The chain joins TRBV9 to TRBJ1-2; 7 bases map to TRBD1. The CDR3 runs to 15 residues. CDR1 and CDR2 (germline): SGDLS, YYNGEE. With 4 bases clipped from V and 2 bases from J, the junction kept 8 bases outside the gene matches. CDR3 nucleotide sequence: TGTGCCAGCAGCTATTCAGGGGGTGCCAACTATGGCTACACCTTC. Protein: CASSYSGGANYGYTF.

This clone appeared a few times. This sample includes further DNA sequences coding for the same CDR3. The chain carries TRBV7-2 and TRBJ2-7; D is perhaps TRBD2 (5 bases). Trimming pared 5 bases from V and 2 bases from J, leaving 10 bases between. Germline CDR1 reads SGHTA; CDR2 reads FQGNSA. This CDR3 comprises 13 residues. The DNA of the CDR3 is TGTGCCAGCAGCGGAGAGGGTGCCTACGAGCAGTACTTC. It codes for CASSGEGAYEQYF.